A single T cell receptor (beta chain) is shown here with its context. Antigen specificity is unknown. This entry comes from a study of cytomegalovirus exposure and HLA in healthy donors. Study outcomes and limitations: In a later analysis, HLA-associated beta chains showed higher expansion and lower generation probabilities than comparable chains. There was a cluster of highly shared sequence variants that was likely a sequencing artifact.

Germline loops: CDR1 SGHRS, CDR2 YFSETQ. V was trimmed by 4 bases and J by 8 bases, leaving 9 bases between them. The length of the CDR3 is 11 residues. The PCR had 60 Vbeta and 13 Jbeta primers. TCRdb's copy holds only in-frame clones and misses some; the assay was immunoSEQ multiplex PCR. The top ten clones hold around 3% of a sample with around 120,000 clones, over 65% of them seen once. Each donor was nominally healthy when sampled (though unrecorded immune exposures were likely). The genes are TRBV5-1 and TRBJ1-1; no clear D. Sequencing was done on a sample of PBMCs. The receptor was isolated from a woman between 40 and 55 years old in good health and CMV-seropositive. CDR3 protein: CASSLRREAFF. In DNA, the CDR3 is TGCGCCAGCAGCCTTCGCAGGGAAGCTTTCTTT.